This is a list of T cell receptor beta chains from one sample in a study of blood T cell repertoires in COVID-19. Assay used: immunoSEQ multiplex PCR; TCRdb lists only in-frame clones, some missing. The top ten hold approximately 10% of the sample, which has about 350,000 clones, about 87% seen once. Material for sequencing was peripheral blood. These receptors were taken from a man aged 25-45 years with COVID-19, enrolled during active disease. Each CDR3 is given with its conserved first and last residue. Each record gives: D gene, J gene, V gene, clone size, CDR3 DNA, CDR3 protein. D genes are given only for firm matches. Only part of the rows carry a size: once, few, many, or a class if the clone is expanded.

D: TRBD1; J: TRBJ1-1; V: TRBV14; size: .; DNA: TGTGCCAGCAGCCAAGCAGGGGGCCAAGGGGGTGAAGCTTTCTTT; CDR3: CASSQAGGQGGEAFF
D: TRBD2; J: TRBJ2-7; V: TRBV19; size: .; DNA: TGTGCCAGTAGCATGACTAGCGGGGGGAGCTCCTACGAGCAGTACTTC; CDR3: CASSMTSGGSSYEQYF
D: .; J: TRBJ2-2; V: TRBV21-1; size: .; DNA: TGTGCCAGCAGCAAAGCGCTAGCGGGGGGGCCGTCGGGGGAGCTGTTTTTT; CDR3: CASSKALAGGPSGELFF
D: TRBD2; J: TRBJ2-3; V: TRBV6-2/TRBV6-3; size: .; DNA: TGTGCCAGCAGTTACCGGCCTAGTCTCCCCGGGACTAGCGGGAGGACAGATACGCAGTATTTT; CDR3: CASSYRPSLPGTSGRTDTQYF
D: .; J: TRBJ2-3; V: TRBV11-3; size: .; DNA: TGTGCCAGCCAGGGAGGAGATACGCAGTATTTT; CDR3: CASQGGDTQYF
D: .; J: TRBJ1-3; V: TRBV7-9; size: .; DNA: TGTGCCAGCAGCTTAGAATCAGGGTCTGGAAACACCATATATTTT; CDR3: CASSLESGSGNTIYF
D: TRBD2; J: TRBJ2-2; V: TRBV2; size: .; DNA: TGTGCCAGCGAACCCCGACTAGCGGGATCGAACACCGGGGAGCTGTTTTTT; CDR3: CASEPRLAGSNTGELFF
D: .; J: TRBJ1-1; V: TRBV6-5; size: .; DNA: TGTGCCAGCAGTTACGAAGGGGACACTGAAGCTTTCTTT; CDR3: CASSYEGDTEAFF
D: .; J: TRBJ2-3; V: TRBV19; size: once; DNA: TGTGCCAGTAGCCAGAGGGCGCGAACAGATACGCAGTATTTT; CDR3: CASSQRARTDTQYF
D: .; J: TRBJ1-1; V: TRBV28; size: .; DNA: TGTGCCAGCAGACCACAGGTGGGCAACACTGAAGCTTTCTTT; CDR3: CASRPQVGNTEAFF
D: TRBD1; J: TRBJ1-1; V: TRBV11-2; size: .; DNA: TGTGCCAGCTACAAGACAGGGTTGAACACTGAAGCTTTCTTT; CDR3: CASYKTGLNTEAFF
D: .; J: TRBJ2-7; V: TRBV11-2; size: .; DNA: TGTGCCAGCAGCTCTAACCTAGGGGCCCCCTACGAGCAGTACTTC; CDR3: CASSSNLGAPYEQYF
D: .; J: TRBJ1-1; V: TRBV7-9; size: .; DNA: TGTGCCAGCAGCTTGAGACAGGACGGAAAAGCTTTCTTT; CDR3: CASSLRQDGKAFF
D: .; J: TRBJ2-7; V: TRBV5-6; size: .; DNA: TGTGCCAGCAGCCCAAAAGGGGCCTACGAGCAGTACTTC; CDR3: CASSPKGAYEQYF
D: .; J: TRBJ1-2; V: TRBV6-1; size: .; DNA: TGTGCCAGCAGGCCGACAGGATCGGATAACTATGGCTACACCTTC; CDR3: CASRPTGSDNYGYTF
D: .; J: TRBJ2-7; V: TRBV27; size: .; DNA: TGTGCCAGCCGCAGGCTCTACGAGCAGTACTTC; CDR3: CASRRLYEQYF
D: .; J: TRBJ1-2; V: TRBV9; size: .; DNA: TGTGCCAGCAGCGTAGCCGGCTATGGCTACACCTTC; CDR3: CASSVAGYGYTF
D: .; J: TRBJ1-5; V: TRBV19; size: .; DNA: TGTGCCAGTAGCGTAAAGGCCGGGGGGGTTAGCAATCAGCCCCAGCATTTT; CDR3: CASSVKAGGVSNQPQHF
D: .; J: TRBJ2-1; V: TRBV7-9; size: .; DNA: TGTGCCAGCAGCTTGTGGACATTTCTTAGCTCCTACAATGAGCAGTTCTTC; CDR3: CASSLWTFLSSYNEQFF
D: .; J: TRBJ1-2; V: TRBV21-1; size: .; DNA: TGTGCCAGCAGCAAAGCGCGTATATCGATCCGGGACATTCGGCACTATGGCTACACCTTC; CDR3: CASSKARISIRDIRHYGYTF
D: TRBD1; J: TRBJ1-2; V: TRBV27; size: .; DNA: TGTGCCAGCAGTCCGGGGGACAGGGCTGGAGGCTACACCTTC; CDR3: CASSPGDRAGGYTF
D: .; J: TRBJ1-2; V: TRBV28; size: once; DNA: TGTGCCAGCAGTCTCCTGGGGCAGATCTATGGCTACACCTTC; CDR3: CASSLLGQIYGYTF
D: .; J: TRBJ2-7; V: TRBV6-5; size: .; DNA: TGTGCCAGCAACACAGGGAGCTCCTACGAGCAGTACTTC; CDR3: CASNTGSSYEQYF
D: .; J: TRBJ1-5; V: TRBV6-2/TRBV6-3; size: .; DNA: TGTGCCAGCAGTTACGCCGGGACATTCCTCAGCAATCAGCCCCAGCATTTT; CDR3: CASSYAGTFLSNQPQHF
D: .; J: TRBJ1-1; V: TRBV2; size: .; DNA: TGTGCCAGCATGCAGGGACAAAACACTGAAGCTTTCTTT; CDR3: CASMQGQNTEAFF
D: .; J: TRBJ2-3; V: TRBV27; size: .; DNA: TGTGCCAGCAGTCCCCGGAGGGGTGGAAATACGCAGTATTTT; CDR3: CASSPRRGGNTQYF
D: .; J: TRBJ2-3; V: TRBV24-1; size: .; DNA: TGTGCCACCAGTGATTCCGGACAGTCAAGTACCACAGATACGCAGTATTTT; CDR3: CATSDSGQSSTTDTQYF
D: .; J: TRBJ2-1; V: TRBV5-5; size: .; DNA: TGTGCCAGCAGCAAGACAGGTGATCCCAATGAGCAGTTCTTC; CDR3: CASSKTGDPNEQFF
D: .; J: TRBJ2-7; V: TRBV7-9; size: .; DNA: TGTGCCAGCAGCTTAGGTTCAGGGGCCGGCTACGAGCAGTACTTC; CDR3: CASSLGSGAGYEQYF